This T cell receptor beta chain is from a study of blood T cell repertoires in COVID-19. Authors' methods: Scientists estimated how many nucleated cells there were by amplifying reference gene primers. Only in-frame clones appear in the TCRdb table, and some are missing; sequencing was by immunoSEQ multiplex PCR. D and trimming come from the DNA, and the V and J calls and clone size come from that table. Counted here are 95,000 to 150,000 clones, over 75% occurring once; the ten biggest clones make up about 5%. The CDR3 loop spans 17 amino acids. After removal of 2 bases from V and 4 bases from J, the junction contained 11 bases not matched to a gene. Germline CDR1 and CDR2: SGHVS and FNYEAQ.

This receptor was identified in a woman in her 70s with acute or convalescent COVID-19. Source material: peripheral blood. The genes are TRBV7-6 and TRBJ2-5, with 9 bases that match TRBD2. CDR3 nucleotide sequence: TGTGCCAGCAGCTTAAGTCGGCGCGGGGGGGCCGGAGAGACCCAGTACTTC. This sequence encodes CASSLSRRGGAGETQYF.